This passage covers 24 T cell receptor beta chains from one sample sequenced in a study of cytomegalovirus exposure and HLA in healthy donors. In the PCR, 60 Vbeta and 13 Jbeta primers were used. The repertoire was sequenced with immunoSEQ multiplex PCR; TCRdb's copy has only in-frame clones and lacks some. The table lists under 150,000 clones, 80% of them singletons. What was sequenced was PBMCs. These receptors were collected from a male donor in good health and CMV-seronegative.

This clone was counted a few times. The V call is TRBV14, the J call TRBJ2-7; the D is unclear. Germline V gives CDR1 SGHDN, CDR2 FVKESK. The CDR3 totals 12 residues. V was clipped by 6 bases and J by 2 bases, with 8 bases between them. This chain's CDR3 is CASSHLPYEQYF. CDR3 coding DNA: TGTGCCAGCAGTCACCTACCCTACGAGCAGTACTTC.

The J gene is TRBJ2-1, the V gene TRBV4-1; 11 bases map to TRBD2. The CDR3 has 19 residues. Germline lookup yields CDR1 MGHRA and CDR2 YSYEKL. V lost 0 bases to trimming and J lost 10 bases; unmatched junction nucleotides: 17. This chain's CDR3 is CASSQELRGGSGRVGEQFF. In DNA form, the CDR3 reads TGCGCCAGCAGCCAAGAATTGAGGGGGGGTAGCGGGAGGGTAGGGGAGCAGTTCTTC.

This clone was observed a single time. V is TRBV5-1 and J is TRBJ2-5, with 7 positions matching TRBD1. The junction had 6 bases not matched to a gene; V was cut back by 0 bases and J by 4 bases. Germline V CDR1 and CDR2: SGHRS, YFSETQ. The CDR3 has 15 residues. DNA of the CDR3: TGCGCCAGCAGCTTGGGGGCAGGGGGTCGAGAGACCCAGTACTTC. Translated, it gives CASSLGAGGRETQYF.

The chain joins TRBV6-5 to TRBJ1-3, with TRBD1 as a possible D gene (5 bases). This CDR3 is 15 amino acids long. Trimming removed 4 bases from V and 0 bases from J, with 10 bases in between. Germline values: CDR1 MNHEY, CDR2 SVGAGI. CDR3 loop: CASSWGGLSGNTIYF. Written as DNA, the CDR3 is TGTGCCAGCAGTTGGGGCGGCCTCTCTGGAAACACCATATATTTT.

The V and J genes are TRBV7-2 and TRBJ1-3; 8 bases align to TRBD1. V trimming: 1 base; J trimming: 4 bases; junction bases outside the gene matches: 6. Germline assignment: CDR1 SGHTA and CDR2 FQGNSA. This CDR3 spans 16 amino acids. Written as DNA, the CDR3 is TGTGCCAGCAGCTTAGAAGGCAGGGGGCCGGGAAACACCATATATTTT. Translation: CASSLEGRGPGNTIYF.

The J gene is TRBJ2-1, the V gene TRBV5-4; 11 nucleotides line up with TRBD2. The CDR3 is made up of 16 amino acids. The V gene's germline CDR1 is SGHNT and CDR2 YYREEE (reference sequence). With V trimmed by 0 bases and J by 7 bases, 6 bases remained unmatched. CDR3 protein: CASSLGRLAGGNEQFF. The CDR3 DNA is TGTGCCAGCAGCTTGGGTCGGCTAGCGGGGGGAAATGAGCAGTTCTTC. The full variable domain, its missing parts supplied by reference TRBV5-4 and TRBJ2-1, is ETGVTQSPTHLIKTRGQQVTLRCSSQSGHNTVSWYQQALGQGPQFIFQYYREEENGRGNFPPRFSGLQFPNYSSELNVNALELDDSALYLCASSLGRLAGGNEQFFGPGTRLTVL.

V gene TRBV18 combines with J gene TRBJ1-6; the D is unclear. Germline CDR1 reads KGHSH; CDR2 reads LQKENI. Between the trimmed V and J ends, which lost 3 bases and 0 bases, there was a span of 6 bases. The CDR3 has 15 residues. The CDR3 reads CASSPSGSYNSPLHF. CDR3 in DNA: TGTGCCAGCTCACCTTCAGGCTCCTATAATTCACCCCTCCACTTT.

V is TRBV5-1 and J is TRBJ2-2; 10 bases are a match to TRBD1. The CDR3 has 15 residues. Germline V gene sequence: CDR1 SGHRS, CDR2 YFSETQ. V shed 4 bases and J 3 bases; nucleotides not matched to a gene: 3. The CDR3 bases are TGCGCCAGCAGCCCGGGGACAGGGGACACCGGGGAGCTGTTTTTT. It specifies CASSPGTGDTGELFF. Full variable domain (outside the CDR3, taken from reference TRBV5-1 and TRBJ2-2): KAGVTQTPRYLIKTRGQQVTLSCSPISGHRSVSWYQQTPGQGLQFLFEYFSETQRNKGNFPGRFSGRQFSNSRSEMNVSTLELGDSALYLCASSPGTGDTGELFFGEGSRLTVL.

This clone occurred a few times. The rearrangement joins TRBV2 to TRBJ2-7; no definite D call. The CDR3 consists of 11 residues. V lost 4 bases and J lost 3, with 4 bases in between. Per germline, CDR1 SNHLY and CDR2 FYNNEI. The DNA of the CDR3 is TGTGCCAGCAGTGGTAACTACGAGCAGTACTTC. Its protein product is CASSGNYEQYF.

The chain employs TRBV6-5 and TRBJ1-2, with D tentatively TRBD1 (6 bases). From germline, CDR1 is MNHEY and CDR2 SVGAGI. Trimming pared 6 bases from V and 5 bases from J, leaving 10 bases between. The CDR3 length is 12 residues. The CDR3 coding sequence is TGTGCCAGCAGGACAGGAGATTATGGCTACACCTTC. Translated: CASRTGDYGYTF.

J is TRBJ1-3 and V is TRBV6-1; a weak D match, TRBD1 (5 bases). The CDR3 has 13 amino acids. Per the germline V gene, CDR1 is MNHNS and CDR2 is SASEGT. V was shortened by 5 bases and J by 7 bases, with 12 bases between the two germline ends. The CDR3 sequence is CASSSWTPNTIYF. In DNA form, the CDR3 reads TGTGCCAGCAGTTCCTGGACACCCAACACCATATATTTT.

The chain employs TRBV14 and TRBJ2-5; 10 bases map to TRBD2. Germline V gives CDR1 SGHDN, CDR2 FVKESK. The CDR3 totals 19 residues. Trimming cost V 1 base and J 5 bases; bases outside gene matches: 16. CDR3 region: CASSQVTLAGVGRKETQYF. The DNA for the CDR3 is TGTGCCAGCAGCCAAGTGACCCTAGCGGGAGTGGGCCGCAAGGAGACCCAGTACTTC.

The chain joins TRBV4-1 to TRBJ1-1; 7 nucleotides agree with TRBD1. CDR3 length: 17 amino acids. Trimming took 0 bases from V and 10 from J; bases not matched to a gene: 17. Per the germline V gene, CDR1 is MGHRA and CDR2 is YSYEKL. The CDR3 sequence is CASSQEPTGNPSVRAFF. The CDR3 DNA reads TGCGCCAGCAGCCAAGAGCCGACAGGGAATCCCTCAGTACGAGCTTTCTTT.

This sequence joins TRBV10-1 and TRBJ2-7; TRBD2 matches at 8 bases. Germline V CDR1 and CDR2: WNHNN, SYGVQD (reference sequence). The CDR3 runs to 15 residues. Germline trimming cut 6 bases from V and 0 bases from J; bases unmatched to any gene: 7. Written as DNA, the CDR3 is TGCGCCAGCAGCCAGACTAGCGATAGCTCCTACGAGCAGTACTTC. This gives the protein CASSQTSDSSYEQYF.

V and J are TRBV10-3 and TRBJ1-2; 10 bases map to TRBD1. Germline V lookup: CDR1 ENHRY, CDR2 SYGVKD. The CDR3 is 14 residues long. V shed 4 bases and J 6 bases; nucleotides not matched to a gene: 5. In DNA form, the CDR3 reads TGTGCCATCAGTGGACAGGGGGCGCAACATGGCTACACCTTC. Protein product: CAISGQGAQHGYTF.

The chain employs TRBV4-1 and TRBJ1-1; D may be TRBD1 (6 bases). Germline V gene sequence: CDR1 MGHRA, CDR2 YSYEKL. The CDR3 consists of 15 residues. V lost 0 bases to trimming and J lost 3 bases, with 11 bases between them. DNA of the CDR3: TGCGCCAGCAGCCAAGATCAGGGGTTGGACACTGAAGCTTTCTTT. Protein sequence: CASSQDQGLDTEAFF.

Concerning this clone itself: Sequence at one end of the junction differs from germline and may be a read error. The chain carries TRBV7-9 and TRBJ2-7, with D uncertain. The length of the CDR3 is 12 residues. Per the germline V gene, CDR1 is SEHNR and CDR2 is FQNEAQ (reference sequence). This chain's CDR3 is CSSSLLTYEQYF. Here the CDR3 DNA reads TGTTCCAGCAGCTTATTGACTTACGAGCAGTACTTC. Full variable domain (outside the CDR3, taken from reference TRBV7-9 and TRBJ2-7): DTGVSQNPRHKITKRGQNVTFRCDPISEHNRLYWYRQTLGQGPEFLTYFQNEAQLEKSRLLSDRFSAERPKGSFSTLEIQRTEQGDSAMYLCSSSLLTYEQYFGPGTRLTVT.

This clone was detected only a few times. At one boundary the junction diverges from the germline segment, which might be a read error. The V gene is TRBV7-9, the J gene TRBJ1-4; 10 bases match TRBD1. The V gene's germline CDR1 is SEHNR and CDR2 FQNEAQ (reference sequence). This CDR3 has 16 residues. In DNA, the CDR3 is TGTTCCAGCAGCTTAGAGACAGGGGGCTCTAATGAAAAACTGTTTTTT. This gives the protein CSSSLETGGSNEKLFF.

This rearrangement joins TRBV4-2 to TRBJ2-1, with 10 bases that match TRBD2. CDR3 size: 16 residues. Germline CDR1 LGHNA, CDR2 YNFKEQ. J was trimmed by 4 bases and V by 0 bases; bases with no gene match: 3. In nucleotides, the CDR3 is TGTGCCAGCAGCCAAGATCCGACTAGCGGGTACAATGAGCAGTTCTTC. Amino acids: CASSQDPTSGYNEQFF.

The chain recombines TRBV6-1 with TRBJ1-3, with a weak D call TRBD1 (5 bases). There are 13 residues in the CDR3. CDR1 MNHNS and CDR2 SASEGT come from the germline V gene. Trimming pared 5 bases from V and 2 bases from J, leaving 7 bases between. CDR3 protein: CASSPGTGNTIYF. CDR3 DNA sequence: TGTGCCAGCAGTCCAGGGACTGGAAACACCATATATTTT.

This chain uses TRBV19 with TRBJ2-3; 9 nucleotides line up with TRBD1. The J segment lost 5 bases and the V segment lost 9 bases, leaving 6 bases of the junction unmatched. This CDR3 has 13 residues. Germline V gene data show CDR1 as LNHDA and CDR2 as SQIVND (reference sequence). This CDR3 is CASARTGVDTQYF. Written as DNA, the CDR3 is TGTGCCAGCGCCCGGACAGGGGTAGATACGCAGTATTTT.

This clone turned up a few times. The chain is built from TRBV29-1 and TRBJ2-2, with TRBD1 matching over 9 bases. CDR1 SQVTM and CDR2 ANQGSEA come from the germline V gene. This CDR3 is 14 amino acids long. Trimming cost V 4 bases and J 5 bases; bases outside gene matches: 5. The CDR3 coding sequence is TGCAGCGTTGTGGGACAGGGAGGGACCGGGGAGCTGTTTTTT. This sequence encodes CSVVGQGGTGELFF.

Here the CDR3 reads CASSLVGGSRSLADTQYF. The CDR3 coding sequence is TGTGCCAGCAGCTTAGTCGGAGGGTCTAGGAGTTTGGCAGATACGCAGTATTTT. The chain employs TRBV11-2 and TRBJ2-3; D may be TRBD2 (6 bases). The V gene's germline CDR1 is SGHAT and CDR2 FQNNGV. Trimming removed 1 base from V and 4 bases from J, with 21 bases in between. The CDR3 runs to 18 residues.

V gene TRBV23-1 combines with J gene TRBJ2-7, with D maybe TRBD2 (5 bases). TRBV23-1 is given ORF status, its function remaining uncertain. Trimming stripped 11 bases from V and 6 bases from J, with 20 bases between. The CDR3 spans 13 residues. The CDR3 nucleotides read TGCGCCGACCCCCCCCACGGGGTAGGCGAGCAGTACTTC. It is translated as CADPPHGVGEQYF.